One and the same sample provided the 13 T cell receptor beta chains below, sequenced in a study of OX40 agonist ivuxolimab in advanced cancers. The assay was immunoSEQ multiplex PCR, and TCRdb's table has in-frame clones only and misses some. The table records 37,000 or so clones, about 88% of them present only once. The specimen comprised CD4+ or CD8+ T cells sorted from blood, sampled in a trial of the OX40 agonist ivuxolimab. The receptors derive from an adult with an advanced solid tumor such as melanoma, head and neck, liver or kidney cancer.

V usage is TRBV11-3 and J usage is TRBJ2-3; 8 bases map to TRBD2. The junction had 19 bases not matched to a gene; V was cut back by 4 bases and J by 4 bases. This CDR3 is 19 amino acids long. Germline CDR1 and CDR2: SGHNT and YENEEA. As DNA, the CDR3 is TGTGCCAGCAGCTCGTCTATCAGGGGTCGAGCGGGGGTTGCAGATACGCAGTATTTT. Protein: CASSSSIRGRAGVADTQYF.

In this sample, this clone turned up once. V usage is TRBV19 and J usage is TRBJ2-1, with TRBD1 matching over 8 bases. The CDR3 covers 16 residues. V shed 5 bases and J 2 bases; nucleotides not matched to a gene: 8. Germline CDR1 is LNHDA and CDR2 is SQIVND (reference sequence). The CDR3 spells CASSVRDRIPYNEQFF. The CDR3 DNA reads TGTGCCAGTAGTGTACGGGACAGGATACCCTACAATGAGCAGTTCTTC.

V and J are TRBV14 and TRBJ2-1; 9 bases map to TRBD2. V was pared by 3 bases and J by 4 bases, with 1 base of the junction left unmatched. Germline assignment: CDR1 SGHDN and CDR2 FVKESK. The CDR3 is made up of 14 amino acids. Here the CDR3 reads CASSQTSGYNEQFF. DNA for the CDR3: TGTGCCAGCAGCCAGACTAGCGGTTACAATGAGCAGTTCTTC.

The V gene is TRBV21-1, the J gene TRBJ2-7; the DNA was not used to check the table's D call, TRBD1. TRBV21-1 is noted as a pseudogene. The length of the CDR3 is 16 residues. CDR3 bases: TGTGCCAGCAGCAAAGCATATGGGGACACAAACTACGAGCAGTACTTC. Translated: CASSKAYGDTNYEQYF.

The chain couples TRBV5-4 to TRBJ2-5; 8 bases line up with TRBD2. Germline CDR1 and CDR2: SGHNT and YYREEE (reference sequence). The CDR3 length is 16 residues. The junction had 12 bases not matched to a gene; V was cut back by 4 bases and J by 4 bases. Written as DNA, the CDR3 is TGTGCCAGCAGCCCACCGCCCGGGGGGGGCCGAGAGACCCAGTACTTC. Residues: CASSPPPGGGRETQYF. The whole variable domain, remainder taken from reference TRBV5-4 and TRBJ2-5, is ETGVTQSPTHLIKTRGQQVTLRCSSQSGHNTVSWYQQALGQGPQFIFQYYREEENGRGNFPPRFSGLQFPNYSSELNVNALELDDSALYLCASSPPPGGGRETQYFGPGTRLLVL.

The rearrangement joins TRBV2 to TRBJ2-5, with D possibly matching TRBD1 (5 bases). The CDR3 spans 15 residues. Germline assignment: CDR1 SNHLY and CDR2 FYNNEI. Trimming took 5 bases from V and 0 from J, leaving 13 bases between them. The CDR3 region is CASSLQGLYQETQYF. Here the CDR3 DNA reads TGTGCCAGCAGTTTGCAGGGCCTGTACCAAGAGACCCAGTACTTC. Based on the CDR3 plus reference TRBV2 and TRBJ2-5, the full variable domain is EPEVTQTPSHQVTQMGQEVILRCVPISNHLYFYWYRQILGQKVEFLVSFYNNEISEKSEIFDDQFSVERPDGSNFTLKIRSTKLEDSAMYFCASSLQGLYQETQYFGPGTRLLVL.

V and J are TRBV18 and TRBJ1-2; maybe TRBD1 (6 bases). CDR3 size: 14 residues. Germline CDR1 and CDR2: KGHSH and LQKENI. Between the trimmed V and J ends, which lost 2 bases and 3 bases, there was a span of 10 bases. Here the CDR3 DNA reads TGTGCCAGCTCACCAGCGACAGGATACTATGGCTACACCTTC. Protein product: CASSPATGYYGYTF. Variable domain in full (rest from reference TRBV18 and TRBJ1-2): NAGVMQNPRHLVRRRGQEARLRCSPMKGHSHVYWYRQLPEEGLKFMVYLQKENIIDESGMPKERFSAEFPKEGPSILRIQQVVRGDSAAYFCASSPATGYYGYTFGSGTRLTVV.

This chain joins TRBV11-1 and TRBJ2-2; no clear D gene. The CDR3 is 16 amino acids. The ends were cut back, 2 bases at V and 0 bases at J, with 10 bases in the middle. From germline, CDR1 is SGHAT and CDR2 FQDESV (reference sequence). The CDR3 sequence is CASSLIRPPNTGELFF. Here the CDR3 DNA reads TGTGCCAGCAGCTTAATCAGGCCCCCGAACACCGGGGAGCTGTTTTTT.

The chain links TRBV7-2 to TRBJ1-6; D unclear. Germline V gene sequence: CDR1 SGHTA, CDR2 FQGNSA. Between the trimmed V and J ends, which lost 4 bases and 9 bases, there was a span of 10 bases. The CDR3 length is 13 residues. Here the CDR3 reads CASSSDGLSPLHF. In DNA form, the CDR3 reads TGTGCCAGCAGCTCGGACGGACTTTCACCCCTCCACTTT. The full variable domain, its missing parts supplied by reference TRBV7-2 and TRBJ1-6, is GAGVSQSPSNKVTEKGKDVELRCDPISGHTALYWYRQSLGQGLEFLIYFQGNSAPDKSGLPSDRFSAERTGGSVSTLTIQRTQQEDSAVYLCASSSDGLSPLHFGNGTRLTVT.

As regards this clone: The same CDR3 arises from other DNA sequences in this sample as well. V is TRBV4-2 and J is TRBJ1-1; the D gene is possibly TRBD1 (5 bases). The V gene's germline CDR1 is LGHNA and CDR2 YNFKEQ. This CDR3 region has 17 residues. The V and J ends lost 3 bases and 3 bases respectively, with 20 bases between them. CDR3 amino acids: CASSQGRVGRGYTEAFF. Here the CDR3 DNA reads TGTGCCAGCAGCCAGGGAAGGGTAGGGAGGGGATACACTGAAGCTTTCTTT.

The J gene is TRBJ1-5, the V gene TRBV18; no clear D gene. This CDR3 spans 13 amino acids. V was cut by 8 bases and J by 7 bases, with 15 bases left in between. Germline V gene data show CDR1 as KGHSH and CDR2 as LQKENI. CDR3 coding DNA: TGTGCCAGCCACGAGGGAGTTGGGCAGCCCCAGCATTTT. It yields the protein CASHEGVGQPQHF.

The chain recombines TRBV6-5 with TRBJ2-3, with D uncertain. V lost 6 bases and J lost 6, with 13 bases in between. Per the germline V gene, CDR1 is MNHEY and CDR2 is SVGAGI. This CDR3 is built from 13 residues. CDR3 coding DNA: TGTGCCAGCAGCCCCGAAGGGCTGGATACGCAGTATTTT. Protein sequence: CASSPEGLDTQYF.

The V and J genes are TRBV19 and TRBJ1-2; no clear D. Deletions cut 8 bases from V and 0 bases from J, with 4 bases between. Germline values: CDR1 LNHDA, CDR2 SQIVND (reference sequence). The CDR3 is 11 residues long. The CDR3, as DNA: TGTGCCAGTGAGGCTAACTATGGCTACACCTTC. It is translated as CASEANYGYTF. The full variable domain, completed using reference TRBV19 and TRBJ1-2, is DGGITQSPKYLFRKEGQNVTLSCEQNLNHDAMYWYRQDPGQGLRLIYYSQIVNDFQKGDIAEGYSVSREKKESFPLTVTSAQKNPTAFYLCASEANYGYTFGSGTRLTVV.